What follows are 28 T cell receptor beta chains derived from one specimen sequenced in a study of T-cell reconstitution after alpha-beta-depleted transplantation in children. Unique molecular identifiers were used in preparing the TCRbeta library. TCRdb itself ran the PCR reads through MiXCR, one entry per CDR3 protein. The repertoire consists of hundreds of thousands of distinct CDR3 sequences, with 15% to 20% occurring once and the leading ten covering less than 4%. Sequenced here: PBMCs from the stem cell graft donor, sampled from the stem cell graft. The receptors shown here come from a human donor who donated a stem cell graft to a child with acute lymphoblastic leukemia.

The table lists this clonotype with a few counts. CDR3 in DNA: TGTGCCACATCCCCTGTAGGGGCCAACGTCCTGACTTTC. This encodes CATSPVGANVLTF. This chain links TRBV19 with TRBJ2-6; D unresolved. Trimming cost V 10 bases and J 4 bases, with 11 bases left between them. The CDR3 is 13 residues long. In germline, CDR1 is LNHDA, CDR2 SQIVND (reference sequence).

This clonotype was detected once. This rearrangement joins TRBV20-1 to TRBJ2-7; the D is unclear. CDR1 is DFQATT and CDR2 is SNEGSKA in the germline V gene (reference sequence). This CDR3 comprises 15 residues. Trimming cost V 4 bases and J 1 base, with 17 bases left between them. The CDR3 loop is CSAIPRASASYEQYF. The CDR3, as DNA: TGCAGTGCTATTCCAAGGGCTAGTGCTTCCTACGAGCAGTACTTC.

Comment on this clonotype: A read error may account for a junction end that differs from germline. Written as DNA, the CDR3 is TGTGCCAGCAGTCGTTGGACTGGGGCCAACGGCCTGACTTTC. Encoded protein: CASSRWTGANGLTF. The chain employs TRBV5-6 and TRBJ2-6; D could derive from TRBD1 or TRBD2 (5 bases each). Per the germline V gene, CDR1 is SGHDT and CDR2 is YYEEEE. The length of the CDR3 is 14 residues.

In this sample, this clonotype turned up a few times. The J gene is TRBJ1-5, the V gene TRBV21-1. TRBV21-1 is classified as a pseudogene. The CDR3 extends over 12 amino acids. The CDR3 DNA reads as TGTGCCAGCAGCAAGGAGAAGGAGCCCCAGCATTTT. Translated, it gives CASSKEKEPQHF.

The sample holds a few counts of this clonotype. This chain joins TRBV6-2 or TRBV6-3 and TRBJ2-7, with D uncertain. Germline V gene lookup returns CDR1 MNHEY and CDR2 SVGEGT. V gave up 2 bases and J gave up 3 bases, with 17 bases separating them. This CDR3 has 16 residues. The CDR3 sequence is CASSYEPDGERYEQYF. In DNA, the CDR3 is TGTGCCAGCAGTTACGAACCGGACGGAGAGCGCTACGAGCAGTACTTC.

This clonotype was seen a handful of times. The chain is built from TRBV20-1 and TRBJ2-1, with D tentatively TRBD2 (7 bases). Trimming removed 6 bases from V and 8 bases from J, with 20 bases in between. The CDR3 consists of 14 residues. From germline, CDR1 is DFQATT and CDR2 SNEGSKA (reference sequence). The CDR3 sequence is CSAFLPGGAYEQFF. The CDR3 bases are TGCAGTGCATTTCTCCCTGGGGGGGCCTATGAGCAGTTCTTC.

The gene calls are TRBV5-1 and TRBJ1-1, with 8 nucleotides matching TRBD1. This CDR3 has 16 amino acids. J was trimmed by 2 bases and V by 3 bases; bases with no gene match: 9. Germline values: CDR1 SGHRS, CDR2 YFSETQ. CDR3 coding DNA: TGCGCCAGCAGCTCGCAGGGGGCGCGGCACAACACTGAAGCTTTCTTT. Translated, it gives CASSSQGARHNTEAFF. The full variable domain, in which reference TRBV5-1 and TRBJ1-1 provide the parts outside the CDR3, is KAGVTQTPRYLIKTRGQQVTLSCSPISGHRSVSWYQQTPGQGLQFLFEYFSETQRNKGNFPGRFSGRQFSNSRSEMNVSTLELGDSALYLCASSSQGARHNTEAFFGQGTRLTVV.

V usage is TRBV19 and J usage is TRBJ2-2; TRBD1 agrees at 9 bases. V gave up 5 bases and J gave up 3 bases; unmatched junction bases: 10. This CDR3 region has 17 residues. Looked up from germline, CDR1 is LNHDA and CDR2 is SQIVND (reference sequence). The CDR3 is CASSFPQGAPHTGELFF. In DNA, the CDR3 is TGTGCCAGTAGTTTCCCACAGGGGGCGCCTCACACCGGGGAGCTGTTTTTT.

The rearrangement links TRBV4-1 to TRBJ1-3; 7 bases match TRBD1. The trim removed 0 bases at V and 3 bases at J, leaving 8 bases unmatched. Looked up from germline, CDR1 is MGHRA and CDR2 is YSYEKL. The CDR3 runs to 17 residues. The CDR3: CASSQEPQQGLGNTIYF. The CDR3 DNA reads TGCGCCAGCAGCCAAGAGCCCCAACAGGGGCTTGGAAACACCATATATTTT.

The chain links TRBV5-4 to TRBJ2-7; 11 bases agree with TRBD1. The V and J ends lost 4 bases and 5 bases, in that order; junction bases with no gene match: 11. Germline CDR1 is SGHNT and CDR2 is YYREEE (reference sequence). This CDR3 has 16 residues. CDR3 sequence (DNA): TGTGCCAGCAGCCTCCGTCCGGGACAGGGGGGGCACGAGCAGTACTTC. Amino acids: CASSLRPGQGGHEQYF.

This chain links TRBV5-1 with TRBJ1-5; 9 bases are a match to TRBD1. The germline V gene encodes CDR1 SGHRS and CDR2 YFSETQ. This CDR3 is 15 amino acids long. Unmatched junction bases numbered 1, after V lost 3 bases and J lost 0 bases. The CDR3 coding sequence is TGCGCCAGCAGCTGGACAGGGGCTAGCAATCAGCCCCAGCATTTT. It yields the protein CASSWTGASNQPQHF.

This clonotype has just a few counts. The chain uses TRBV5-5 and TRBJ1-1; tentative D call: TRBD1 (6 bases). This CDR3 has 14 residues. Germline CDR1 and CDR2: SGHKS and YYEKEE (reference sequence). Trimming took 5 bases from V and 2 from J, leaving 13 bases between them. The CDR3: CASSTGLSNTEAFF. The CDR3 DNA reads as TGTGCCAGCAGTACAGGGCTATCTAACACTGAAGCTTTCTTT.

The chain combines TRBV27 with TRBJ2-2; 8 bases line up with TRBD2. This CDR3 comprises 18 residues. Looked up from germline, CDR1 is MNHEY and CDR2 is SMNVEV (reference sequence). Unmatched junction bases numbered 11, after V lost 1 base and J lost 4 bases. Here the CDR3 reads CASSLLGYGSGSTGELFF. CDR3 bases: TGTGCCAGCAGTTTATTGGGTTATGGGAGCGGGAGCACCGGGGAGCTGTTTTTT.

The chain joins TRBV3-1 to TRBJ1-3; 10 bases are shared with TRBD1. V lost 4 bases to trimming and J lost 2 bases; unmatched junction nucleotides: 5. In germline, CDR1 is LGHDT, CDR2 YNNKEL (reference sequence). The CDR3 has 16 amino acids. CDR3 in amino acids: CASSLRDRGPGNTIYF. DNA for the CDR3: TGTGCCAGCAGCCTTCGGGACAGGGGACCTGGAAACACCATATATTTT.

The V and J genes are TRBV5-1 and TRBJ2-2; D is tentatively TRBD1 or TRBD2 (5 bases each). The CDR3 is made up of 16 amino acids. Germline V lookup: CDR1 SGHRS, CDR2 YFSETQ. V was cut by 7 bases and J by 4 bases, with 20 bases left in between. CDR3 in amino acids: CASGGTSGPTTGELFF. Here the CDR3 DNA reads TGCGCCAGCGGTGGGACCTCCGGACCGACCACCGGGGAGCTGTTTTTT.

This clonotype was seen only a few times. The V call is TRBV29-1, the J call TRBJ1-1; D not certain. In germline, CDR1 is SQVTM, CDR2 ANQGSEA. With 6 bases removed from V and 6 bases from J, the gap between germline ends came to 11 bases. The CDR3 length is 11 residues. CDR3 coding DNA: TGCAGCGTGATGACTAAACCTGAAGCTTTCTTT. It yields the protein CSVMTKPEAFF.

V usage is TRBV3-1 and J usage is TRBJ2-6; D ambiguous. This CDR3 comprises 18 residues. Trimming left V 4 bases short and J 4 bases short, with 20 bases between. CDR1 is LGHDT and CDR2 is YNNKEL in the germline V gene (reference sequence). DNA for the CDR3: TGTGCCAGCAGCCTAGGGAACCCTTCTCCGTGGGGGGCCAACGTCCTGACTTTC. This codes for CASSLGNPSPWGANVLTF.

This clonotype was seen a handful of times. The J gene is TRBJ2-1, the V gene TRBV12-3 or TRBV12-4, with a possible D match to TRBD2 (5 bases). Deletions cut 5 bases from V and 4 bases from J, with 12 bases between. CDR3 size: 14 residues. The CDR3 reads CASSGSGFYNEQFF. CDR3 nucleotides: TGTGCCAGCAGTGGGTCGGGATTTTACAATGAGCAGTTCTTC.

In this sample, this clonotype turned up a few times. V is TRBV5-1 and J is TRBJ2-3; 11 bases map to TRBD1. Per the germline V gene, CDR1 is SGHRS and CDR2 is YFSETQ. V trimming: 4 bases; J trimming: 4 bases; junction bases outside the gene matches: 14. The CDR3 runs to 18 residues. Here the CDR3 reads CASSPLLGQGAFADTQYF. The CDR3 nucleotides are TGCGCCAGCAGCCCTCTATTAGGACAGGGGGCGTTCGCAGATACGCAGTATTTT.

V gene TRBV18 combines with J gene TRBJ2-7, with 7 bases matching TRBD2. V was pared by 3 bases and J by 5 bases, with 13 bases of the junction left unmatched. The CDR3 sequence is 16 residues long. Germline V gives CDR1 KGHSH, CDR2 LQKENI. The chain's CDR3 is CASSPSMVPSGDEQYF. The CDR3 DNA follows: TGTGCCAGCTCACCGAGTATGGTCCCTAGCGGCGACGAGCAGTACTTC.

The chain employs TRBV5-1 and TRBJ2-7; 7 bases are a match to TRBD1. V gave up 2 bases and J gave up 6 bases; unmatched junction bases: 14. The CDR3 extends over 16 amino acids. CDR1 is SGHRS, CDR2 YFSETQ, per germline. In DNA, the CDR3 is TGCGCCAGCAGCTTCGCACAGGGGCCCCGGTTTGGCGAGCAGTACTTC. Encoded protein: CASSFAQGPRFGEQYF.

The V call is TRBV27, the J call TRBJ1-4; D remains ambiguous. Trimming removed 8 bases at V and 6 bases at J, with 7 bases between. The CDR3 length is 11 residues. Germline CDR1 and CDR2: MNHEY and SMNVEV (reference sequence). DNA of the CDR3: TGTGCCAGCCGTGTGGATGAAAAACTGTTTTTT. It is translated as CASRVDEKLFF.

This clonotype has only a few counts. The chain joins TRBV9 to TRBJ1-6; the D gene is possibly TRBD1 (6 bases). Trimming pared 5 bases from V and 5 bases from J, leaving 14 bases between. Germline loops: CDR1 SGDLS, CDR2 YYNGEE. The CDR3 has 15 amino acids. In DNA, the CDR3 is TGTGCCAGCAGTGCAGGGGCGGTAGATAATTCACCCCTCCACTTT. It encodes CASSAGAVDNSPLHF.

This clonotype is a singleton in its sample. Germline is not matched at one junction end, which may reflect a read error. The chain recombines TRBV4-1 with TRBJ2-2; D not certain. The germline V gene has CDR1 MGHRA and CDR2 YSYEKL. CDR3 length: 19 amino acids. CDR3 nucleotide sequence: TGCGCCAGCGGCCAGGTGGGCCTTAGAGCCGACAATAACACCGGGGAGCTGTTTTTT. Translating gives CASGQVGLRADNNTGELFF.

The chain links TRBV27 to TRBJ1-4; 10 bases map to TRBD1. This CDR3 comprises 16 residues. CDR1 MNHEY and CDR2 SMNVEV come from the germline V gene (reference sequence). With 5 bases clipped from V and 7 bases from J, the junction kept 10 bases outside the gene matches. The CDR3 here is CASSILSGTGVEKLFF. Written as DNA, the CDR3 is TGTGCCAGCAGTATTCTCTCCGGGACAGGGGTTGAAAAACTGTTTTTT.

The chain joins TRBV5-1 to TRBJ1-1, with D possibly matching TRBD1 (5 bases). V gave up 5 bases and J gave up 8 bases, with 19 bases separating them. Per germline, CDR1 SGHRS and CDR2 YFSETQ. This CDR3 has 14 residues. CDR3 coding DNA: TGCGCCAGCAGGTACGGGACGTCACCCGGGGAAGCTTTCTTT. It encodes CASRYGTSPGEAFF.

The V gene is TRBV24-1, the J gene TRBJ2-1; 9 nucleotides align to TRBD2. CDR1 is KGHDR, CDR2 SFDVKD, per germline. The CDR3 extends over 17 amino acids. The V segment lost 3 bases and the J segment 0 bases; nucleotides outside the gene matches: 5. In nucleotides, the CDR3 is TGTGCCACCAGTGATCCTGGACTAGCGACCTCCTACAATGAGCAGTTCTTC. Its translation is CATSDPGLATSYNEQFF.

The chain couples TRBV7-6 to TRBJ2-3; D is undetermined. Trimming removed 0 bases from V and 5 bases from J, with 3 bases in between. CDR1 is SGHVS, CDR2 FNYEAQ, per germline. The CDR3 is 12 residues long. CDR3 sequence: CASSLAEDTQYF. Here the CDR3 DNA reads TGTGCCAGCAGCTTAGCGGAAGATACGCAGTATTTT.